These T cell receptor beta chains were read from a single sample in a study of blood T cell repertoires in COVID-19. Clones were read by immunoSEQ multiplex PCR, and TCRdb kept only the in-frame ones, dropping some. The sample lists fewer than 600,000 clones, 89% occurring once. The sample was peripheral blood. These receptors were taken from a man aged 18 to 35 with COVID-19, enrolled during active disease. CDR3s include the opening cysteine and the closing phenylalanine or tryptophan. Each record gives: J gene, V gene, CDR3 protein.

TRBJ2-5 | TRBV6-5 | CASSSQTSGDQETQYF
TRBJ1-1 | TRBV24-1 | CATSDAGTEAFF
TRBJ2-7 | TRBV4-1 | CASSLDGLASYEQYF
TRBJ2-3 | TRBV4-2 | CASSQVEGEVDTQYF
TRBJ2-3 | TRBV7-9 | CASSEASDTQYF
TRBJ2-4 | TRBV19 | CASSLRDSKNIQYF
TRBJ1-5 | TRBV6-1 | CASSDRNQPQHF
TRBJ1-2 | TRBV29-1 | CSFLKGTGSYGYTF
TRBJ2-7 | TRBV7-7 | CASSSLTGTTIEQYF
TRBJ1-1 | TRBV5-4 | CASSPGQDLNTEAFF
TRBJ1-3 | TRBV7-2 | CASSRQTALYSGNTIYF
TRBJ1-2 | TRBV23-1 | CASSQGYGYTF
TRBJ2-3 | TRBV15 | CATSPRLAVQDTQYF
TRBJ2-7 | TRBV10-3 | CAIRPTVTSGGNEQYF
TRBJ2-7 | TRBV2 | CASREFEGEQYF